A selection of T cell receptor beta chains follows, all from one sample in a study of early T cells in non-severe SARS-CoV-2 infection. TCRdb itself ran the 5' RACE reads through MiXCR, one entry per CDR3 protein. The sample lists about 49,000 distinct CDR3 sequences, 12% occurring once. Sequenced input: whole blood. The receptors originated from an adult who was a healthcare worker with PCR-confirmed SARS-CoV-2 infection or an uninfected control (not recorded which). Both conserved end residues are part of each CDR3. A D gene is named only where the DNA matches it firmly. Expanded clones get a size class; other rows say once, few or many, or leave the size out.

>-|TRBV7-6|TRBJ2-1|many
TGTGCCAGCAGCACTGCCGAGGGGCGGAACTACAATGAGCAGTTCTTC
CASSTAEGRNYNEQFF
>-|TRBV7-9|TRBJ1-1|many
TGTGCCAGCAGCTTAGAACCGGTGGAAGCTTTCTTT
CASSLEPVEAFF
>TRBD2|TRBV7-2|TRBJ2-3|many
TGTGCCAGCAGCTTTACTAGCGGGGGGGCTTCAGATACGCAGTATTTT
CASSFTSGGASDTQYF
>-|TRBV12-3/TRBV12-4|TRBJ2-5|many
TGTGCCAGCACCATCCGGAGTACCGAGACCCAGTACTTC
CASTIRSTETQYF
>-|TRBV7-2|TRBJ1-2|-
TGTGCCAGCAGCTTATCCGGGTTCTCTGGCTACACCTTC
CASSLSGFSGYTF
>-|TRBV7-9|TRBJ1-1|many
TGTGCCAGCAGCTTTCGGACGGAAGGGACTGAAGCTTTCTTT
CASSFRTEGTEAFF
>-|TRBV4-1|TRBJ1-2|many
TGCGCCAGCAGCCAAGGAGAGTTCTATGGCTACACCTTC
CASSQGEFYGYTF
>TRBD2|TRBV6-1|TRBJ2-7|many
TGTGCCAGCAGTGAAACCTACCCGACTAGCTGGGCGGGAGGCGAGCAGTACTTC
CASSETYPTSWAGGEQYF
>TRBD2|TRBV5-1|TRBJ2-5|few
TGCGCCAGCCGTAACCCTAGCGGGAATTGGGAGACCCAGTACTTC
CASRNPSGNWETQYF
>-|TRBV5-4|TRBJ2-3|many
TGTGCCAGCAGAACGTTGGGCTCCACAGATACGCAGTATTTT
CASRTLGSTDTQYF
>-|TRBV2|TRBJ1-6|-
TGTGCCGGCGGGGGGCCGTACAAACATTCACCCCTCCACTTT
CAGGGPYKHSPLHF
>-|TRBV7-2|TRBJ2-2|-
TGTGCCAGCAGCTTAGGGGTTAGCAGGGTTAGGACCGGGGAGCTGTTTTTT
CASSLGVSRVRTGELFF
>TRBD2|TRBV7-6|TRBJ2-1|many
TGTGCCAGCAGCACCGGACTAGCAGCCGAGCAGTTCTTC
CASSTGLAAEQFF
>-|TRBV20-1|TRBJ2-3|many
TGCAGTGCTAGAGAATCGTCAACGCAGTATTTT
CSARESSTQYF
>-|TRBV7-8|TRBJ2-1|-
TGTGCCAGCAGCTTAGCTTTGGACGGAGACAATGAGCAGTTCTTC
CASSLALDGDNEQFF
>TRBD2|TRBV19|TRBJ2-7|-
TGTGCCAGTACGGATAGCGGGTTGCACTCCTACGAGCAGTACTTC
CASTDSGLHSYEQYF
>TRBD2|TRBV19|TRBJ2-1|many
TGTGCCAGTAGTATCGGGCTAGCGGGGGTCAATGAGCAGTTCTTC
CASSIGLAGVNEQFF
>-|TRBV5-1|TRBJ2-7|many
TGCGCCAGCAGCTTGATAGGGGCCTACGAGCAGTACTTC
CASSLIGAYEQYF
>-|TRBV20-1|TRBJ1-5|-
TGCAGTGCCAGCCTCGACGGGCGAGGGCCCCAGCATTTT
CSASLDGRGPQHF
>TRBD1|TRBV25-1|TRBJ2-7|few
TGTGCCAGCAGTGGACAGGGCTACGAGCAGTACTTC
CASSGQGYEQYF
>-|TRBV29-1|TRBJ2-1|few
TGCAGCGCCGACCGGGTCGCATACAATGAGCAGTTCTTC
CSADRVAYNEQFF
>-|TRBV5-1|TRBJ1-2|few
TGCGCCAGCAGCTTGGCAGTAGGGGACGGTGGAAGAGGCTACACCTTC
CASSLAVGDGGRGYTF
>TRBD1|TRBV11-2|TRBJ1-3|many
TGTGCCAGCAGCTTCTCATCCGGGGGACAGGGGACTAAGAACACCATATATTTT
CASSFSSGGQGTKNTIYF
>-|TRBV6-8|TRBJ2-3|many
TGTGCCAGCAGGATGGACAGCAAACCTAGCACAGATACGCAGTATTTT
CASRMDSKPSTDTQYF
>-|TRBV7-9|TRBJ2-7|few
TGTGCCAGCAGCCCTACCGGGAGACAGGGTTACGAGCAGTACTTC
CASSPTGRQGYEQYF